This T cell receptor beta chain is from a study of blood T cell repertoires in COVID-19. The germline V gene has CDR1 SGHRS and CDR2 YFSETQ. V lost 1 base and J lost 3; bases outside the gene matches: 5. The CDR3 spans 16 residues. Profiling relied on immunoSEQ multiplex PCR, and the TCRdb table lists in-frame clones only, not all of them. The sample has 160,000 or so clones; about 88% are singletons. This sequence originates from a woman in her forties or fifties with COVID-19, enrolled during active disease. The chain has TRBV5-1 and TRBJ2-1; the match to TRBD2 covers 9 bases. The source material was peripheral blood. The CDR3 loop is CASSLPGRGGYNEQFF. In DNA, the CDR3 is TGCGCCAGCAGCTTGCCCGGGCGGGGGGGCTACAATGAGCAGTTCTTC.